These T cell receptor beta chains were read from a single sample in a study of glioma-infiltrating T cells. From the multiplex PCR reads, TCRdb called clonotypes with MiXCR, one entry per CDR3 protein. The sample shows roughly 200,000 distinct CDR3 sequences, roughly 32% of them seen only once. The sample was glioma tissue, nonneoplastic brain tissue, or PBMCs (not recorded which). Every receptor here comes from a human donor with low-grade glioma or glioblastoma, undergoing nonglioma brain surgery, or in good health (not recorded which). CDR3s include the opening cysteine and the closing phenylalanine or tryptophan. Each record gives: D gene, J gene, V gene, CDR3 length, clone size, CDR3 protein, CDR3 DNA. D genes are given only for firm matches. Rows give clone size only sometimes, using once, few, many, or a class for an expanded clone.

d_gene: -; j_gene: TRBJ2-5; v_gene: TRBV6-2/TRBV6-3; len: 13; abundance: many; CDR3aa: CASSPVLEETQYF; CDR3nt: TGTGCCAGCAGCCCTGTTCTGGAGGAGACCCAGTACTTC
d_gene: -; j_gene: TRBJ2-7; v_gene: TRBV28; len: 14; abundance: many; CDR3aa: CASSFHGSPYEQYF; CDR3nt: TGTGCCAGCAGTTTTCACGGCAGTCCCTACGAGCAGTACTTC
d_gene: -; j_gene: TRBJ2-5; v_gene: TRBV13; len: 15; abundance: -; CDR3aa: CASSQRVAGQETQYF; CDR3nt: TGTGCCAGCAGCCAGAGGGTGGCGGGCCAAGAGACCCAGTACTTC
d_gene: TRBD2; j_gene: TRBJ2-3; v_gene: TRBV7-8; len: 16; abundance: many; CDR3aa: CASSTGTSGRTDTQYF; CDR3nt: TGTGCCAGCAGCACCGGGACTAGCGGTCGCACAGATACGCAGTATTTT
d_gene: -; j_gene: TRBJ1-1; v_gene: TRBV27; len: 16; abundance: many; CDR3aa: CASSFRLRGGIAEAFF; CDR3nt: TGTGCCAGCAGTTTTAGACTAAGAGGAGGGATCGCTGAAGCTTTCTTT
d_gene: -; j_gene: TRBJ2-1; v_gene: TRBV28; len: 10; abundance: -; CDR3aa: CATRRYEQFF; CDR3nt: TGTGCCACCAGGCGGTATGAGCAGTTCTTC
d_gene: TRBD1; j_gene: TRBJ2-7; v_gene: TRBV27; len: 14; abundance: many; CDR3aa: CASSAGDRYYEQYF; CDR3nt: TGTGCCAGCAGCGCAGGGGACAGATATTATGAGCAGTACTTC
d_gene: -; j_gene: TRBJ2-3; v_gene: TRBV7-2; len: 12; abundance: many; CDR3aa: CASSLYGNTQYF; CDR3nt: TGTGCCAGCAGCTTATATGGGAATACGCAGTATTTT
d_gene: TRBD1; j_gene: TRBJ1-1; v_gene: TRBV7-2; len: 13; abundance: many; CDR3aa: CASSPRQGSEAFF; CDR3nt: TGTGCCAGCAGCCCCAGACAGGGCTCTGAAGCTTTCTTT
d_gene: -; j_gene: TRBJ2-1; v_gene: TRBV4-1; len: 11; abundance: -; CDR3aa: CASSHYNEQFF; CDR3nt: TGCGCCAGCAGCCACTACAATGAGCAGTTCTTC
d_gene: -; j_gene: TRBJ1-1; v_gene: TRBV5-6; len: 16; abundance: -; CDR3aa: CASSLTWPGPNTEAFF; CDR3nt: TGTGCCAGCAGCTTAACCTGGCCAGGGCCGAACACTGAAGCTTTCTTT
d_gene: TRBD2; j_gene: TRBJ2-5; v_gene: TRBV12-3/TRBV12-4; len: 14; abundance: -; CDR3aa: CASSLLAGEETQYF; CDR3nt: TGTGCCAGCAGTTTACTAGCGGGAGAAGAGACCCAGTACTTC
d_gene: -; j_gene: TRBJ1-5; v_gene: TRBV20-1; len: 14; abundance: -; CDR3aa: CRSRGGRENQPQHF; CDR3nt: TGCAGGTCGAGAGGAGGGAGGGAAAATCAGCCCCAGCATTTT
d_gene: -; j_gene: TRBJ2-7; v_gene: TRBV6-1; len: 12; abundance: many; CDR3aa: CASMGVSYEQYF; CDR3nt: TGTGCCAGCATGGGGGTCTCCTACGAGCAGTACTTC
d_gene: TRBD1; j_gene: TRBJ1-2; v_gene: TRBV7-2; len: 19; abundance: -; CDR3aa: CASKKGGIQGRPDGYGYTF; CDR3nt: TGTGCCAGCAAAAAAGGGGGCATACAGGGGCGCCCGGATGGCTATGGCTACACCTTC
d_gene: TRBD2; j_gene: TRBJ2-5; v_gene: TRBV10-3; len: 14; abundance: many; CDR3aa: CAISTSGPAETQYF; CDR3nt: TGTGCCATCTCCACTAGCGGCCCGGCGGAGACCCAGTACTTC
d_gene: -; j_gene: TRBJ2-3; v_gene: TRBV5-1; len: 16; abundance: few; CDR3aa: CASSLVQLSSTDTQYF; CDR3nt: TGCGCCAGCAGCTTGGTTCAGCTGTCTAGCACAGATACGCAGTATTTT
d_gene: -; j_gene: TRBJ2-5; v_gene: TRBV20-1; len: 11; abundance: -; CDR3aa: CSAQRVQAQYF; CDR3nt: TGCAGCGCACAACGGGTACAGGCCCAGTACTTC
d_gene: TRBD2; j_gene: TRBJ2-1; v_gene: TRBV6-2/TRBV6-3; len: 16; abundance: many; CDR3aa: CASLTEVSGTYNEQFF; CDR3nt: TGTGCCAGCCTGACGGAGGTTAGCGGGACCTACAATGAGCAGTTCTTC
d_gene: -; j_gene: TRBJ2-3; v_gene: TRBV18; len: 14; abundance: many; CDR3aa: CASSPSTFTDTQYF; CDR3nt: TGTGCCAGCTCACCGTCCACTTTCACAGATACGCAGTATTTT